This record looks at one T cell receptor (beta chain) sequence and its context. These data come from a study of blood T cell repertoires in COVID-19. Study summary: T cells, B-cell-depleted T cells, or PBMCs provided the cDNA or gDNA that served as material.

Everyone who took part was about 18 to 90 years old, and they came from about 23 US areas. From germline, CDR1 is SGDLS and CDR2 YYNGEE. The length of the CDR3 is 14 residues. V was cut by 0 bases and J by 4 bases, with 9 bases left in between. This table comes from immunoSEQ multiplex PCR, and its TCRdb copy is limited to in-frame clones, with some not included. This table holds roughly 250,000 clones, around 90% found once. The chain recombines TRBV9 with TRBJ2-3; a possible D gene is TRBD2 (5 bases). The sample consisted of PBMCs or T cells enriched from blood (not recorded which). The TCR originated in a woman under 40 with acute COVID-19. As DNA, the CDR3 is TGTGCCAGCAGCGTAGGAGGAGGAGCAGATACGCAGTATTTT. This sequence encodes CASSVGGGADTQYF.